This T cell receptor beta chain derives from a study of early T cells in non-severe SARS-CoV-2 infection (TCRdb year 2021). About the study as a whole: TCR sequencing used bulk RNA from unsorted whole blood, so alpha and beta chains could not be paired.

This clonotype was observed a few times. The specificity of this receptor is unknown. No qualities accompany the bases; no much larger clone lies one base away. Library generation was performed with 5' RACE. Sequencer: NextSeq 500. The TCR library protocol attached unique molecular identifiers to individual cDNA molecules to correct for sequencing error and PCR bias. Both TCR alpha and beta chains were sequenced, and tight co-correlation was observed between alpha and beta sequence abundances in each sample. In the original analysis: Decombinator V4 was used to annotate the V gene, J gene and CDR3 of the TCR sequences. Expanded TCRs were defined as changing significantly between any two time points under a Poisson model with p below 0.0001. Abundances of TCRs were expressed as counts per million after normalisation to the total number of TCRs sequenced in each sample. TRAV1-2 paired with TRAJ12, TRAJ20 or TRAJ33 defined MAIT TCRs, while TRAV10 paired with TRAJ18 defined iNKT TCRs. A search of VDJdb, accessed on 1 November 2021, was run for TCRs annotated to CMV, EBV and SARS-CoV-2, with TCRs annotated for multiple antigens excluded. The raw public reads went through TCRdb reprocessing: fastp at Q25, MiXCR clone calling, in-frame beta chains kept. Each record represents a unique CDR3 protein, reported with the most common genes and DNA among its rows. The V and J calls were not made by the authors but by TCRdb's processing. The sample data list about 84,000 distinct CDR3 sequences, and 9.5% to 13% of these were observed just once. The ten largest make up over 2.5% of the sample.

A case-control design nested within a healthcare worker cohort in London, UK, was used, with weekly nasopharyngeal swab PCR tests and blood sampling performed. Between 23 and 31 March 2020, the week of the UK lockdown, healthcare workers were enrolled and then followed up weekly for as long as 16 weeks. Sequences SGHTA (CDR1) and FQGNSA (CDR2) are obtained from the germline V gene. Cut back by 5 bases and 0 bases, the V and J ends lie 7 bases apart. The CDR3 measures 13 amino acids from cysteine to phenylalanine. Only CDR3 DNA is held: 39 bases, read in frame from base 1. The full study reports these points: VDJdb matching was skewed toward anti-spike CD8 responses and likely underestimated virus-specific expansions, missing private and CD4 specificities.

The rearrangement combines TRBV7-2 with TRBJ1-1; no D gene call is confident. The sample taken for sequencing was whole blood. The receptor was isolated from an adult who was a healthcare worker with PCR-confirmed SARS-CoV-2 infection or an uninfected control (not recorded which). The nucleotides read TGTGCCAGCAGCCCCTATATGAACACTGAAGCTTTCTTT. Translated, it gives CASSPYMNTEAFF.